The 5 T cell receptor beta chains presented below share a single source sample, sequenced in a study of blood T cell repertoires in COVID-19. Method: immunoSEQ multiplex PCR; TCRdb's copy keeps in-frame clones and lacks some. The sample contains fewer than 300,000 clones, over 70% of which appear only once. What was sequenced was peripheral blood. These receptor sequences come from a human donor in a cohort sampled during active COVID-19.

V is TRBV6-5 and J is TRBJ1-4, with D perhaps TRBD1 (6 bases). CDR3 size: 16 residues. V dropped 0 bases and J dropped 7 bases, with 15 bases sitting between them. Germline-derived CDR1 and CDR2 are MNHEY and SVGAGI. DNA of the CDR3: TGTGCCAGCAGTTACTCGAACAGGGTCAGGAGTGAAAAACTGTTTTTT. Its translation: CASSYSNRVRSEKLFF.

The genes are TRBV7-9 and TRBJ1-5, with D perhaps TRBD1 (5 bases). With 5 bases removed from V and 2 bases from J, the gap between germline ends came to 13 bases. Germline CDR1 reads SEHNR; CDR2 reads FQNEAQ (reference sequence). There are 15 residues in the CDR3. The CDR3 here is CASSRRGEGNQPQHF. In nucleotides, the CDR3 is TGTGCCAGCAGCCGAAGAGGGGAGGGCAATCAGCCCCAGCATTTT.

The chain combines TRBV28 with TRBJ1-5; no definite D call. Germline-derived CDR1 and CDR2 are MDHEN and SYDVKM. This CDR3 is built from 12 residues. V lost 4 bases, J lost 4 bases, and 5 bases lay in between. In DNA form, the CDR3 reads TGTGCCAGCAGTTATCCAAATCAGCCCCAGCATTTT. Its protein is CASSYPNQPQHF.

V and J are TRBV28 and TRBJ2-7; 7 bases are a match to TRBD1. The CDR3 runs to 13 residues. The V gene's germline CDR1 is MDHEN and CDR2 SYDVKM. V lost 8 bases and J lost 5; bases outside the gene matches: 9. The CDR3 DNA reads TGTGCCAGCGCACCCACAGGGGACCACGAGCAGTACTTC. Encoded protein: CASAPTGDHEQYF. Based on the CDR3 plus reference TRBV28 and TRBJ2-7, the full variable domain is DVKVTQSSRYLVKRTGEKVFLECVQDMDHENMFWYRQDPGLGLRLIYFSYDVKMKEKGDIPEGYSVSREKKERFSLILESASTNQTSMYLCASAPTGDHEQYFGPGTRLTVT.

This chain uses TRBV5-4 with TRBJ1-2; 8 positions match TRBD1. The CDR3 runs 15 residues. Germline CDR1 is SGHNT and CDR2 is YYREEE (reference sequence). With 3 bases clipped from V and 2 bases from J, the junction kept 6 bases outside the gene matches. The CDR3 DNA follows: TGTGCCAGCAGCTCGGACAGGGCCGACAACTATGGCTACACCTTC. Translated: CASSSDRADNYGYTF.